This is a list of T cell receptor beta chains from one sample in a study of OX40 agonist ivuxolimab in advanced cancers. Sequenced by immunoSEQ multiplex PCR; TCRdb stores in-frame clones only, minus some. The sample carries roughly 90,000 clones, approximately 90% recorded once. This specimen consisted of CD4+ or CD8+ T cells sorted from blood, obtained in a trial of the OX40 agonist ivuxolimab. Receptors were obtained from an adult with an advanced solid tumor such as melanoma, head and neck, liver or kidney cancer. Each CDR3 is given with its conserved first and last residue. The D gene is left open where the match is weak. Not every row has a clone size; where given, it reads once, few, many or a size class.

clone size	V gene	J gene	D gene	CDR3 protein	CDR3 DNA
-	TRBV27	TRBJ2-2	-	CASNPGPTVTGELFF	TGTGCCAGCAACCCGGGACCCACCGTAACCGGGGAGCTGTTTTTT
-	TRBV29-1	TRBJ2-5	TRBD1	CSVGTGRWETQYF	TGCAGCGTAGGGACAGGAAGGTGGGAGACCCAGTACTTC
-	TRBV28	TRBJ2-7	TRBD2	CASSLPLAGGGEQYF	TGTGCCAGCAGTTTGCCACTAGCGGGAGGGGGTGAGCAGTACTTC
once	TRBV5-1	TRBJ2-7	TRBD2	CASSLLTSGATYEQYF	TGCGCCAGCAGCTTACTAACTAGCGGGGCCACCTACGAGCAGTACTTC
-	TRBV19	TRBJ2-7	-	CASSIVGERQYF	TGTGCCAGTAGTATCGTGGGAGAGAGGCAGTACTTC
-	TRBV14	TRBJ2-1	TRBD2	CASSQDPRLAGALSSYNEQFF	TGTGCCAGCAGCCAAGATCCGAGACTAGCGGGAGCCTTATCCTCCTACAATGAGCAGTTCTTC
-	TRBV9	TRBJ1-2	-	CASSVGPNEVRGYTF	TGTGCCAGCAGCGTAGGCCCTAACGAGGTTCGTGGCTACACCTTC
-	TRBV9	TRBJ1-1	-	CASSVDVRGTPNTEAFF	TGTGCCAGCAGCGTAGATGTACGTGGGACGCCGAACACTGAAGCTTTCTTT
-	TRBV5-4	TRBJ2-4	-	CASSSGGGLAKNIQYF	TGTGCCAGCAGCTCCGGGGGCGGGTTAGCCAAAAACATTCAGTACTTC
-	TRBV5-5	TRBJ2-1	TRBD1	CASSLVGQGYNEQFF	TGTGCCAGCAGCTTGGTTGGACAGGGGTACAATGAGCAGTTCTTC
-	TRBV28	TRBJ1-4	TRBD1	CASSLTGGNEKLFF	TGTGCCAGCAGTTTAACAGGGGGAAATGAAAAACTGTTTTTT
-	TRBV27	TRBJ2-7	-	CASSLSWELTGVYEQYF	TGTGCCAGCAGTTTATCGTGGGAGCTGACAGGCGTATACGAGCAGTACTTC
-	TRBV7-8	TRBJ2-3	-	CASSLSEGNTQYF	TGTGCCAGCAGCTTATCGGAGGGAAATACGCAGTATTTT
-	TRBV4-2	TRBJ2-1	TRBD2	CASSQDRTSGMGEQFF	TGTGCCAGCAGCCAAGACAGGACTAGCGGGATGGGTGAGCAGTTCTTC
-	TRBV10-3	TRBJ2-5	-	CAISADGPKETQYF	TGTGCCATCAGCGCGGACGGCCCCAAAGAGACCCAGTACTTC
-	TRBV10-3	TRBJ2-1	-	CAISESGYNEQFF	TGTGCCATCAGTGAAAGCGGATACAATGAGCAGTTCTTC
once	TRBV7-2	TRBJ2-7	TRBD2	CASSSGGSSYEQYF	TGTGCCAGCAGCTCGGGGGGGAGCTCCTACGAGCAGTACTTC
-	TRBV4-2	TRBJ1-4	TRBD1	CASSQTGTAHNEKLFF	TGTGCCAGCAGCCAGACCGGGACAGCCCATAATGAAAAACTGTTTTTT
once	TRBV5-6	TRBJ1-2	-	CASSLMGAYGYTF	TGTGCCAGCAGCTTAATGGGGGCCTATGGCTACACCTTC
-	TRBV9	TRBJ2-3	-	CASSVGAGRPPDTQYF	TGTGCCAGCAGCGTAGGGGCGGGCCGTCCCCCAGATACGCAGTATTTT
-	TRBV7-8	TRBJ2-7	-	CASSQRQDYEQYF	TGTGCCAGCAGCCAACGACAGGACTACGAGCAGTACTTC
-	TRBV7-3	TRBJ2-7	TRBD2	CASSPGAGGIYEQYF	TGTGCCAGCAGCCCAGGGGCGGGAGGGATCTACGAGCAGTACTTC
-	TRBV9	TRBJ2-6	-	CASSALRAEGSGANVLTF	TGTGCCAGCAGCGCCCTACGGGCCGAGGGTTCTGGGGCCAACGTCCTGACTTTC
-	TRBV5-3	TRBJ2-3	-	CARSLEGFARLKYTDTQYF	TGTGCCAGAAGCTTGGAAGGTTTCGCCAGACTCAAGTACACAGATACGCAGTATTTT
-	TRBV5-4	TRBJ2-7	TRBD2	CASSLGLAGEGYEQYF	TGTGCCAGCAGCTTGGGACTAGCGGGAGAGGGCTACGAGCAGTACTTC
-	TRBV11-1	TRBJ2-1	TRBD2	CASSLWGNRLAGGGNEQFF	TGTGCCAGCAGCTTATGGGGGAACCGACTAGCGGGAGGAGGGAATGAGCAGTTCTTC
-	TRBV18	TRBJ1-1	-	CASSPGTVNTEAFF	TGTGCCAGCTCTCCAGGTACAGTGAACACTGAAGCTTTCTTT
-	TRBV5-1	TRBJ1-1	TRBD1	CASSLRDRGNTEAFF	TGCGCCAGCAGCTTGAGAGACAGGGGGAACACTGAAGCTTTCTTT
-	TRBV4-2	TRBJ2-1	TRBD2	CASSQRLAGDNEQFF	TGTGCCAGCAGCCAACGACTAGCGGGAGACAATGAGCAGTTCTTC
-	TRBV19	TRBJ1-1	-	CASSDRWNTEAFF	TGTGCCAGTAGCGACAGGTGGAACACTGAAGCTTTCTTT
few	TRBV5-1	TRBJ2-1	TRBD2	CASSPGGRGGNEQFF	TGCGCCAGCAGCCCCGGGGGGAGGGGAGGCAATGAGCAGTTCTTC
once	TRBV2	TRBJ2-3	TRBD1	CASSKGAFSDTQYF	TGTGCCAGCAGTAAGGGGGCGTTTTCAGATACGCAGTATTTT
-	TRBV10-3	TRBJ1-2	-	CAIRVTGGGYTF	TGTGCCATCAGGGTGACAGGTGGTGGCTACACCTTC
-	TRBV5-1	TRBJ2-1	TRBD2	CASSWTSYNEQFF	TGCGCCAGCAGCTGGACTAGTTACAATGAGCAGTTCTTC
-	TRBV7-2	TRBJ1-1	-	CASSLQGLMNTEAFF	TGTGCCAGCAGCTTACAGGGACTAATGAACACTGAAGCTTTCTTT
-	TRBV6-5	TRBJ1-3	-	CASSYQAPIAGNTIYF	TGTGCCAGCAGTTACCAGGCACCTATCGCTGGAAACACCATATATTTT
-	TRBV18	TRBJ1-1	-	CASSPLGGRPRDTEAFF	TGTGCCAGCTCACCACTTGGTGGCAGGCCCCGGGACACTGAAGCTTTCTTT
-	TRBV28	TRBJ2-3	-	CASSTSWGDGKDTQYF	TGTGCCAGCAGCACCTCGTGGGGAGACGGCAAAGATACGCAGTATTTT
-	TRBV11-1	TRBJ2-2	TRBD1	CASSLAPNRGSFTGELFF	TGTGCCAGCAGCTTAGCGCCTAACAGGGGGTCATTCACCGGGGAGCTGTTTTTT
-	TRBV28	TRBJ2-2	-	CASRPSVAGGGGELFF	TGTGCCAGCAGACCGTCCGTCGCGGGCGGAGGCGGGGAGCTGTTTTTT
once	TRBV30	TRBJ1-5	-	CAWRDKNNQPQHF	TGTGCCTGGAGGGACAAGAACAATCAGCCCCAGCATTTT
-	TRBV19	TRBJ2-3	TRBD1	CASSNRGRADTQYF	TGTGCCAGTAGCAACAGGGGGCGCGCAGATACGCAGTATTTT
-	TRBV25-1	TRBJ1-2	-	CASSDRAYGYTF	TGTGCCAGCAGTGACAGGGCATATGGCTACACCTTC
-	TRBV7-9	TRBJ2-7	-	CASSSDGGRSYEQYF	TGTGCCAGCAGCTCAGATGGGGGACGCTCCTACGAGCAGTACTTC
-	TRBV7-9	TRBJ1-4	-	CASGRGTTNEKLFF	TGTGCCAGCGGCCGGGGGACAACTAATGAAAAACTGTTTTTT
-	TRBV9	TRBJ1-4	-	CASSQGLNEKLFF	TGTGCCAGCAGCCAGGGTCTGAATGAAAAACTGTTTTTT
-	TRBV5-1	TRBJ2-6	-	CASSLAPDLRTSGANVLTF	TGCGCCAGCAGCTTGGCCCCAGACTTGAGGACCTCTGGGGCCAACGTCCTGACTTTC
-	TRBV6-5	TRBJ1-6	-	CASSRDPTGTLHF	TGTGCCAGCAGCCGGGACCCCACGGGCACCCTCCACTTT
-	TRBV5-1	TRBJ2-3	TRBD2	CASSTFPGLAGTQYF	TGCGCCAGCAGCACCTTCCCGGGACTAGCGGGTACGCAGTATTTT
-	TRBV6-1	TRBJ2-3	-	CASNQGMSTDTQYF	TGTGCCAGTAATCAGGGGATGTCAACAGATACGCAGTATTTT
-	TRBV6-5	TRBJ1-2	-	CASVNGGRGSYGYTF	TGTGCCAGCGTTAACGGGGGGCGAGGGAGCTATGGCTACACCTTC
few	TRBV6-5	TRBJ1-5	TRBD1	CASSPREGAREPQHF	TGTGCCAGCAGTCCGCGGGAGGGGGCCAGGGAGCCCCAGCATTTT
-	TRBV7-9	TRBJ1-5	-	CASPRDSNQPQHF	TGTGCCAGCCCCCGGGATAGCAATCAGCCCCAGCATTTT
-	TRBV29-1	TRBJ2-5	-	CSVQGQQETQYF	TGCAGCGTTCAAGGACAGCAAGAGACCCAGTACTTC
-	TRBV4-1	TRBJ1-5	TRBD1	CASSQAGQGNQPQHF	TGCGCCAGCAGCCAAGCAGGACAGGGGAATCAGCCCCAGCATTTT
-	TRBV9	TRBJ2-3	TRBD1	CASSVGGTGLNTQYF	TGTGCCAGCAGCGTAGGTGGGACAGGGTTAAATACGCAGTATTTT